This record covers a single T cell receptor (beta chain). This may stem from a read error, because a much larger clone lies one nucleotide away. The CDR3 has 13 residues. TCRdb fed the 5' RACE reads into MiXCR, producing one record per CDR3 protein. The data hold 40,000 to 65,000 distinct CDR3 sequences, with approximately 23% observed a single time. Sequenced: tumor-infiltrating naive CD4+ T cells sorted from the breast tumor. Subset here: naive CD4+ T cells, CD4+CD45RA+CD25-. This chain links TRBV12-3 or TRBV12-4 with TRBJ2-6, with a weak D call TRBD1 (5 bases). The receptor's source is a female donor with breast cancer. CDR3 DNA: TGTGCCAGCGGGGAATTAGGGGTCAACGTCCTGACTTTC. Its protein product is CASGELGVNVLTF.